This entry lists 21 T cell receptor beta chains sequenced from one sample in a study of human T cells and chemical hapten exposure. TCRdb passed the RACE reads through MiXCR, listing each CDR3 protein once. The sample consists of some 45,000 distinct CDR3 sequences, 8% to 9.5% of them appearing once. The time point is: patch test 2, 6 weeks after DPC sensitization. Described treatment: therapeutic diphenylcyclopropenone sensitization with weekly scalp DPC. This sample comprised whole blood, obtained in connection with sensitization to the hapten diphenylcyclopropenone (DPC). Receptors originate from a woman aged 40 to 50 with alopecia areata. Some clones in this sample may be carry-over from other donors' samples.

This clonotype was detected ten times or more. CDR3 in amino acids: CASSENGYSNQPQHF. The CDR3 region has the DNA TGTGCCAGCAGTGAAAACGGCTATAGCAATCAGCCCCAGCATTTT. This chain links TRBV2 with TRBJ1-5; D unresolved. The V and J ends lost 2 bases and 0 bases respectively, with 8 bases between them. There are 15 residues in the CDR3. The germline V gene encodes CDR1 SNHLY and CDR2 FYNNEI.

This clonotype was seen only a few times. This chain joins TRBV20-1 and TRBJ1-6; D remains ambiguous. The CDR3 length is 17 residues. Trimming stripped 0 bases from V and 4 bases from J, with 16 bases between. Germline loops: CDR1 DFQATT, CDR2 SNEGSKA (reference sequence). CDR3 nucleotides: TGCAGTGCTAGAGAGATCTGGAGCGGAAGTTATAATTCACCCCTCCACTTT. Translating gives CSAREIWSGSYNSPLHF.

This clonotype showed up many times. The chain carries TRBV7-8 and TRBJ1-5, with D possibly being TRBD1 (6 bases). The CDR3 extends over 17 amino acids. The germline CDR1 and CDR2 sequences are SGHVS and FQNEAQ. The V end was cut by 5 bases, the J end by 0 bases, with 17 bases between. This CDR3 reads CASSASSWTASNQPQHF. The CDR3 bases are TGTGCCAGCAGCGCCTCTTCCTGGACAGCTAGCAATCAGCCCCAGCATTTT.

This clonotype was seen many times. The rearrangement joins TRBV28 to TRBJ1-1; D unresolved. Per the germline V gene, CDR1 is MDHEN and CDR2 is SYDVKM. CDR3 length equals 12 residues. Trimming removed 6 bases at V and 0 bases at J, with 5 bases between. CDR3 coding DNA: TGTGCCAGCAGGCGGATGAACACTGAAGCTTTCTTT. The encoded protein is CASRRMNTEAFF.

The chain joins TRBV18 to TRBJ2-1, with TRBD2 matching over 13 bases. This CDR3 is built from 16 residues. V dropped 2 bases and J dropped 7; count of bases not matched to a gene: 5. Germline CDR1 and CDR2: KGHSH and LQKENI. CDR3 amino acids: CASSPELAGGLNEQFF. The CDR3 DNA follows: TGTGCCAGCTCACCAGAACTAGCGGGGGGGCTGAATGAGCAGTTCTTC. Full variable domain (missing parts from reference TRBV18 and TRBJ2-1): NAGVMQNPRHLVRRRGQEARLRCSPMKGHSHVYWYRQLPEEGLKFMVYLQKENIIDESGMPKERFSAEFPKEGPSILRIQQVVRGDSAAYFCASSPELAGGLNEQFFGPGTRLTVL.

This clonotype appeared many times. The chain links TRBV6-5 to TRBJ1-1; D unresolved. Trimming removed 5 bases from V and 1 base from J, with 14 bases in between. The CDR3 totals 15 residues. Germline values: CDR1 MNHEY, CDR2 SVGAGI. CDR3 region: CASSTPSRRNTEAFF. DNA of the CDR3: TGTGCCAGCAGTACACCCAGTCGAAGGAACACTGAAGCTTTCTTT.

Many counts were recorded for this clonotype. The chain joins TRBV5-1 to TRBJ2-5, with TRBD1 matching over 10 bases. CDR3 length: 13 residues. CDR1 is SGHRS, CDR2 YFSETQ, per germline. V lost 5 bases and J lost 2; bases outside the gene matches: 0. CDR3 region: CASRDRGQETQYF. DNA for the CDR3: TGCGCCAGCAGGGACAGGGGGCAAGAGACCCAGTACTTC.

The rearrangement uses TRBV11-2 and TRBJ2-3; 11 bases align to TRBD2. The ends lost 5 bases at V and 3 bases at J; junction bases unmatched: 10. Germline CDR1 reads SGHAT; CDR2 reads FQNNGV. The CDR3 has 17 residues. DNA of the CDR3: TGTGCCAGCAGCGGAAGTAGCGGGGGGGCCGCGACAGATACGCAGTATTTT. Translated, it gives CASSGSSGGAATDTQYF.

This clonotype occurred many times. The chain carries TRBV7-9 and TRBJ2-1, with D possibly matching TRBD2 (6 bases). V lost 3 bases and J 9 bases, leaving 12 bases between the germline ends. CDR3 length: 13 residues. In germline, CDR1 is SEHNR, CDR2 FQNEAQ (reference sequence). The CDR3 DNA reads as TGTGCCAGCAGCTTTGGGGGGAGCATTGAGCAGTTCTTC. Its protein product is CASSFGGSIEQFF.

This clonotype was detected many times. The CDR3, as DNA: TGTGCCAGCGGAAGAGACCTCGCAGCCAACGTCCTGACTTTC. Its protein is CASGRDLAANVLTF. V gene TRBV12-3 or TRBV12-4 combines with J gene TRBJ2-6, with D uncertain. The CDR3 length is 14 residues. V lost 8 bases and J lost 7, with 15 bases in between.

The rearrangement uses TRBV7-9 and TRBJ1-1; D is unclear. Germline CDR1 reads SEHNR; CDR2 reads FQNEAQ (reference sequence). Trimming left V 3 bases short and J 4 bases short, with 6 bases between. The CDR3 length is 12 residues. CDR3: CASSFGVTEAFF. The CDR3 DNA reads TGTGCCAGCAGCTTTGGGGTCACTGAAGCTTTCTTT. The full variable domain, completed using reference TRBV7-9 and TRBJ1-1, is DTGVSQNPRHKITKRGQNVTFRCDPISEHNRLYWYRQTLGQGPEFLTYFQNEAQLEKSRLLSDRFSAERPKGSFSTLEIQRTEQGDSAMYLCASSFGVTEAFFGQGTRLTVV.

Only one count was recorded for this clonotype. The CDR3 region is CASSYGGRRSPLHF. DNA for the CDR3: TGTGCCAGCAGCTACGGGGGGCGACGTTCACCCCTCCACTTT. This rearrangement joins TRBV7-2 to TRBJ1-6, with D tentatively TRBD1 (6 bases). V lost 4 bases and J lost 9, with 13 bases in between. This CDR3 has 14 amino acids. The germline V gene encodes CDR1 SGHTA and CDR2 FQGNSA.

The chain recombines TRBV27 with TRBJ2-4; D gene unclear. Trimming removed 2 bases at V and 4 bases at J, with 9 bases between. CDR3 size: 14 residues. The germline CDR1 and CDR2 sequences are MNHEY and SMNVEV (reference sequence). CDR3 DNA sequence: TGTGCCAGCAGTTTACCCGACGGTAAAAACATTCAGTACTTC. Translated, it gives CASSLPDGKNIQYF.

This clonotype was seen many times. In DNA form, the CDR3 reads TGTGCCAGCAGTTCATCGGAGGGGACCTACAATGAGCAGTTCTTC. It codes for CASSSSEGTYNEQFF. This sequence joins TRBV6-2 or TRBV6-3 and TRBJ2-1; TRBD2 is a possible D gene (6 bases). CDR1 MNHEY and CDR2 SVGEGT come from the germline V gene. V was cut by 4 bases and J by 2 bases, with 12 bases left in between. This CDR3 region has 15 residues.

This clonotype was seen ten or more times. The CDR3 reads CATADREWDTDTQYF. The CDR3 bases are TGTGCCACCGCGGACAGGGAGTGGGACACAGATACGCAGTATTTT. The rearrangement joins TRBV24-1 to TRBJ2-3, with 8 positions matching TRBD1. J lost 2 bases, V lost 9 bases, and 9 bases had no gene match. The CDR3 contains 15 residues. Germline CDR1 KGHDR, CDR2 SFDVKD.

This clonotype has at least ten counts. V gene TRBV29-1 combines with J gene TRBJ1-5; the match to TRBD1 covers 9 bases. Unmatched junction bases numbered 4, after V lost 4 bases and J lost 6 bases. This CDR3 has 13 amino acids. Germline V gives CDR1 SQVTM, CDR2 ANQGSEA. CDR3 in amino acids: CSVGDRVGQPQHF. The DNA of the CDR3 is TGCAGCGTTGGGGACAGGGTGGGTCAGCCCCAGCATTTT.

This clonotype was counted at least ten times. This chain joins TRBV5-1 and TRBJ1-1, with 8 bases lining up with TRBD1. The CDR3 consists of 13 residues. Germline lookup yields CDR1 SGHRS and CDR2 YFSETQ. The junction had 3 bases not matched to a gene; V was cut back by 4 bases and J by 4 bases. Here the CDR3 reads CASSPQGVTEAFF. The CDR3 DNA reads TGCGCCAGCAGCCCACAGGGGGTCACTGAAGCTTTCTTT.

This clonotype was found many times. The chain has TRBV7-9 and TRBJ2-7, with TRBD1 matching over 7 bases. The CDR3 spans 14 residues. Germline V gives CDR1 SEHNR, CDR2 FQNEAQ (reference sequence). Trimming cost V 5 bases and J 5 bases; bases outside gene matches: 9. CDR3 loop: CASSRQGPYHEQYF. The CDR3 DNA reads TGTGCCAGCAGCCGACAGGGTCCCTACCACGAGCAGTACTTC.

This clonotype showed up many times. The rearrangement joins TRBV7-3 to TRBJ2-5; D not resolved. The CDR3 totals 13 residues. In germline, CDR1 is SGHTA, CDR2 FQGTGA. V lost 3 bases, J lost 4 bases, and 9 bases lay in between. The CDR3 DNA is TGTGCCAGCAGCTTGGGTCGAGGAGAGACCCAGTACTTC. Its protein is CASSLGRGETQYF.

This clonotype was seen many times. CDR3: CASSGRDSDNYGYTF. The CDR3 DNA sequence: TGTGCCAGCAGCGGCCGGGACAGCGATAACTATGGCTACACCTTC. The chain carries TRBV4-2 and TRBJ1-2; 7 bases fit TRBD1. V dropped 5 bases and J dropped 1; count of bases not matched to a gene: 7. Germline V gene lookup returns CDR1 LGHNA and CDR2 YNFKEQ. The CDR3 covers 15 residues.

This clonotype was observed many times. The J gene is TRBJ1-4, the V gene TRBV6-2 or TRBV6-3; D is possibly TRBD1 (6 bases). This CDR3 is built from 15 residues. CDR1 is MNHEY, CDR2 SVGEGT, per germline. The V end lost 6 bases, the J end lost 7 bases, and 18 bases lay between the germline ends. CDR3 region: CASSRDRTEGEKLFF. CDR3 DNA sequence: TGTGCCAGCAGCCGCGACAGGACGGAAGGTGAAAAACTGTTTTTT.